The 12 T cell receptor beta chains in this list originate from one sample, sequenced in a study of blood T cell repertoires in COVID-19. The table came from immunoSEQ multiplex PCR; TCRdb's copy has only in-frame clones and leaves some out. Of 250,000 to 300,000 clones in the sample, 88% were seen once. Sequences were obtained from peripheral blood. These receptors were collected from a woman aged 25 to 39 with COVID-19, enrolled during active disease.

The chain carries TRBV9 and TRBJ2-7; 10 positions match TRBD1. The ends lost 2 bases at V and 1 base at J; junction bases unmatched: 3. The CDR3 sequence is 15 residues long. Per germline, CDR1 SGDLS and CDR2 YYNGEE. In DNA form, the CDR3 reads TGTGCCAGCAGCGTCGGACAGGGGGTTTCCTACGAGCAGTACTTC. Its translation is CASSVGQGVSYEQYF.

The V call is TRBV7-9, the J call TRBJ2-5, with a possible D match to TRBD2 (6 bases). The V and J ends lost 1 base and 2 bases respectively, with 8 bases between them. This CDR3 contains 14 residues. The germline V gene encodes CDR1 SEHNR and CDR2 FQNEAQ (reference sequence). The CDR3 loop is CASSLDGLQETQYF. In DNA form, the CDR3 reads TGTGCCAGCAGCTTAGATGGACTACAAGAGACCCAGTACTTC. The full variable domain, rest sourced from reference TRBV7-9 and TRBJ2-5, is DTGVSQNPRHKITKRGQNVTFRCDPISEHNRLYWYRQTLGQGPEFLTYFQNEAQLEKSRLLSDRFSAERPKGSFSTLEIQRTEQGDSAMYLCASSLDGLQETQYFGPGTRLLVL.

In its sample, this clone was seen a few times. CDR3 protein: CASSERLAGKRNEQFF. DNA for the CDR3: TGTGCCAGCAGTGAACGACTAGCGGGGAAGAGGAATGAGCAGTTCTTC. This chain uses TRBV6-1 with TRBJ2-1; 11 bases agree with TRBD2. This CDR3 has 16 residues. Germline V gene sequence: CDR1 MNHNS, CDR2 SASEGT. V lost 2 bases and J lost 7; bases outside the gene matches: 7.

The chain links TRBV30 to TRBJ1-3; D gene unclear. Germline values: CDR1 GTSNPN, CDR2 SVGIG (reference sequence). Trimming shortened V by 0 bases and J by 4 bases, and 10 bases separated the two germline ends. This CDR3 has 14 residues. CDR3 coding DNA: TGTGCCTGGAGTGTACAAACAGTCGGAAACACCATATATTTT. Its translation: CAWSVQTVGNTIYF.

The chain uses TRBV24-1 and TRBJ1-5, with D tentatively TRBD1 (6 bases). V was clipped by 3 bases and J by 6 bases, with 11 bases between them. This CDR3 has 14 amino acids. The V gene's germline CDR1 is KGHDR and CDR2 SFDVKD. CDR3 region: CATSDPYRAQPQHF. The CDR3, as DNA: TGTGCCACCAGTGATCCCTACAGGGCTCAGCCCCAGCATTTT.

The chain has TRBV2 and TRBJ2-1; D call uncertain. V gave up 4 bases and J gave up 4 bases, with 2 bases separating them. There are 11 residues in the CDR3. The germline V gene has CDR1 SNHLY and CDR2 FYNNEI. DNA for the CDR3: TGTGCCAGCAGTGTATACAATGAGCAGTTCTTC. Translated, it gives CASSVYNEQFF. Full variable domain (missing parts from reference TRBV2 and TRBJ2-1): EPEVTQTPSHQVTQMGQEVILRCVPISNHLYFYWYRQILGQKVEFLVSFYNNEISEKSEIFDDQFSVERPDGSNFTLKIRSTKLEDSAMYFCASSVYNEQFFGPGTRLTVL.

CDR3 region: CASSSPLDRGPREQYF. The CDR3 nucleotides are TGTGCCAGCAGCTCCCCCCTTGACAGGGGGCCGAGGGAGCAGTACTTC. The J gene is TRBJ2-7, the V gene TRBV7-9; 10 bases fit TRBD1. The trim removed 4 bases at V and 7 bases at J, leaving 13 bases unmatched. Germline V gives CDR1 SEHNR, CDR2 FQNEAQ (reference sequence). The CDR3 length is 16 residues.

CDR3 sequence (DNA): TGCGCCAGCAGTGGGACAACAGGGGGTGTGGAGACCCAGTACTTC. It encodes CASSGTTGGVETQYF. The chain uses TRBV10-2 and TRBJ2-5, with 8 bases identical to TRBD1. J was trimmed by 5 bases and V by 4 bases; bases with no gene match: 9. Germline V gene sequence: CDR1 WSHSY, CDR2 SAAADI. CDR3 size: 15 residues.

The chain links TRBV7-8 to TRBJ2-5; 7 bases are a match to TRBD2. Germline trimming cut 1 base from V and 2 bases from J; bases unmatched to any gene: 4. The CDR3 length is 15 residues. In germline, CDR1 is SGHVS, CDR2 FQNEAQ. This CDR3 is CASSLVGLGQETQYF. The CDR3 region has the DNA TGTGCCAGCAGCTTAGTTGGACTAGGACAAGAGACCCAGTACTTC.

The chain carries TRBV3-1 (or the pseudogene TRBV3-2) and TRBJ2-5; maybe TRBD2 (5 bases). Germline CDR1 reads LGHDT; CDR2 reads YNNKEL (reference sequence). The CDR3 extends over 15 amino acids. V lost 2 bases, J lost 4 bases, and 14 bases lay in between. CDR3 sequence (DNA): TGTGCCAGCAGCCAACTGAGCGGAGTGGGAGAGACCCAGTACTTC. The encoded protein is CASSQLSGVGETQYF.

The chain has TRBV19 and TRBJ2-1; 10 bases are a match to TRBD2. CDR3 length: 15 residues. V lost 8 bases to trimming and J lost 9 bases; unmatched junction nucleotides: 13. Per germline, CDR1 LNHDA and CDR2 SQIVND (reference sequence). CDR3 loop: CASSFLAGVGFEQFF. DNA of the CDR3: TGTGCCAGTTCCTTTCTAGCGGGAGTTGGTTTTGAGCAGTTCTTC.

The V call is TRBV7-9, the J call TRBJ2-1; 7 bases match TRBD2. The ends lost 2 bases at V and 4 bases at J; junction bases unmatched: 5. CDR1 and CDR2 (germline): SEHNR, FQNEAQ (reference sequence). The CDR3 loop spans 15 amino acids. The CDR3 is CASSLTASGYNEQFF. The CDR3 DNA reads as TGTGCCAGCAGCTTAACGGCTAGCGGATACAATGAGCAGTTCTTC. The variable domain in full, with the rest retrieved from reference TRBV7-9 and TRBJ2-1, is DTGVSQNPRHKITKRGQNVTFRCDPISEHNRLYWYRQTLGQGPEFLTYFQNEAQLEKSRLLSDRFSAERPKGSFSTLEIQRTEQGDSAMYLCASSLTASGYNEQFFGPGTRLTVL.